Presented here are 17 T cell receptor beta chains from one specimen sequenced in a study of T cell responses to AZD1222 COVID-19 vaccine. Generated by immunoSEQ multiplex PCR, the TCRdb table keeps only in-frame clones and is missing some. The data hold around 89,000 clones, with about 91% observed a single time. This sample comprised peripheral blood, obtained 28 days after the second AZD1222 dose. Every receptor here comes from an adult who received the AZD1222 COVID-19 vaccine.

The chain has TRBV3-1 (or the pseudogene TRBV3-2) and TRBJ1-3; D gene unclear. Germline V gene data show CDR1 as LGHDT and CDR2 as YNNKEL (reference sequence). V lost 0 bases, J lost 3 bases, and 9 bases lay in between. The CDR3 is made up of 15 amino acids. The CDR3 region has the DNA TGTGCCAGCAGCCAAGAAGGAGTAGGTGGAAACACCATATATTTT. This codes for CASSQEGVGGNTIYF.

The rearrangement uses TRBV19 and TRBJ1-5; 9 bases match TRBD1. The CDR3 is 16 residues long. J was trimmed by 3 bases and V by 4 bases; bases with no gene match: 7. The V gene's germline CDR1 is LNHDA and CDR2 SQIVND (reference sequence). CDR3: CASSTRQGGFNQPQHF. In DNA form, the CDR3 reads TGTGCCAGTAGTACTCGACAGGGGGGGTTCAATCAGCCCCAGCATTTT.

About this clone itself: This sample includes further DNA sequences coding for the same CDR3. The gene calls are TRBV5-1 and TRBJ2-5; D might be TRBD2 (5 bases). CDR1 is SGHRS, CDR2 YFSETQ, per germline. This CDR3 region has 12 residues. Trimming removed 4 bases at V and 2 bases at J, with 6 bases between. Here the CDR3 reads CASSPGQETQYF. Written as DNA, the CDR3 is TGCGCCAGCAGCCCGGGACAAGAGACCCAGTACTTC.

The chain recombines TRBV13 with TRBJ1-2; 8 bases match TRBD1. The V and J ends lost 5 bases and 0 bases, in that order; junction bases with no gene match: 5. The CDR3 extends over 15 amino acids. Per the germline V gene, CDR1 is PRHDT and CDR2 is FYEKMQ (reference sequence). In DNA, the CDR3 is TGTGCCAGCAGCCAACGACAGGGGTCTAACTATGGCTACACCTTC. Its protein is CASSQRQGSNYGYTF.

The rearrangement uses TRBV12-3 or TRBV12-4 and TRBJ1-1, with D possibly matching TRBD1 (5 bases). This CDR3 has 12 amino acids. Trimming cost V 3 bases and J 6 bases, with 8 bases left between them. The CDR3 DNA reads TGTGCCAGCAGTTTGGGGGGGGCTGAAGCTTTCTTT. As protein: CASSLGGAEAFF.

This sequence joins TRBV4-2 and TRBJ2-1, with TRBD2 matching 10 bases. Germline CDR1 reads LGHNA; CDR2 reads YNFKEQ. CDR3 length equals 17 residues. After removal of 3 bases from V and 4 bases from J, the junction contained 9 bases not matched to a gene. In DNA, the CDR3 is TGTGCCAGCAGCCAGGAAACCGGGACTAGCGCGTACAATGAGCAGTTCTTC. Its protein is CASSQETGTSAYNEQFF.

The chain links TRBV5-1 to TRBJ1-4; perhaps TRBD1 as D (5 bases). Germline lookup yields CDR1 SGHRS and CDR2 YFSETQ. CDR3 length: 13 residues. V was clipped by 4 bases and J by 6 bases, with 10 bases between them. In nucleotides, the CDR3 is TGCGCCAGCAGCCCGGGGCCTCATGAAAAACTGTTTTTT. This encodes CASSPGPHEKLFF.

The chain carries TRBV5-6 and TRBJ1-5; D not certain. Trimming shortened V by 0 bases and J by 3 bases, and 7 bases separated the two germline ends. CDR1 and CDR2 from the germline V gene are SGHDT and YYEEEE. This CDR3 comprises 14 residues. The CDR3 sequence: CASSLGRYNQPQHF. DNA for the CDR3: TGTGCCAGCAGCTTGGGCAGGTACAATCAGCCCCAGCATTTT.

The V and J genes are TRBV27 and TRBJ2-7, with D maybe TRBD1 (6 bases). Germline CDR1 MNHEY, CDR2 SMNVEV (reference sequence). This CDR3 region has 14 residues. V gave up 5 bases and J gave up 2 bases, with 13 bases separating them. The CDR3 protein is CASSAGTNTYEQYF. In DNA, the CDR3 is TGTGCCAGCAGTGCCGGGACAAACACCTACGAGCAGTACTTC.

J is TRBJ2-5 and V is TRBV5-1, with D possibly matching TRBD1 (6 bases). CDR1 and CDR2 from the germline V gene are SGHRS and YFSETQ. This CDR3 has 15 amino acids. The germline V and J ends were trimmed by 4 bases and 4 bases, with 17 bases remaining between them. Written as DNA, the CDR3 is TGCGCCAGCAGCAACTACTGGAGAGGGGGAGAGACCCAGTACTTC. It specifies CASSNYWRGGETQYF. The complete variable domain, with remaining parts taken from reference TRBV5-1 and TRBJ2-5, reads KAGVTQTPRYLIKTRGQQVTLSCSPISGHRSVSWYQQTPGQGLQFLFEYFSETQRNKGNFPGRFSGRQFSNSRSEMNVSTLELGDSALYLCASSNYWRGGETQYFGPGTRLLVL.

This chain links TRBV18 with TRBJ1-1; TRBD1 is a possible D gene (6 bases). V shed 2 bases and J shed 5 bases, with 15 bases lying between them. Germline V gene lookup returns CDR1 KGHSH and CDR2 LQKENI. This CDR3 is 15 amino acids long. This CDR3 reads CASSPDRGGQTEAFF. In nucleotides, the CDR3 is TGTGCCAGCTCACCAGATAGGGGGGGACAAACTGAAGCTTTCTTT.

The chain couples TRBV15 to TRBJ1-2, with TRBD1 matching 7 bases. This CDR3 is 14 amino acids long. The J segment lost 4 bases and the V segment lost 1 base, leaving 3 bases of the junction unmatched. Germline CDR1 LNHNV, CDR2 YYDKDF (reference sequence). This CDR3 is CATSRGDSGYGYTF. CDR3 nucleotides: TGTGCCACCAGCAGAGGGGACAGCGGCTATGGCTACACCTTC.

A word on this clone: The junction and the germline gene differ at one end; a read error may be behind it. In DNA form, the CDR3 reads TGTGCTAGCAGCCCCAATCCGGAGTTTCCCTACAATGAGCAGTTCTTC. Translated, it gives CASSPNPEFPYNEQFF. This rearrangement joins TRBV7-7 to TRBJ2-1; D not resolved. The CDR3 covers 16 residues. Germline-derived CDR1 and CDR2 are SSHAT and FNYEAQ (reference sequence).

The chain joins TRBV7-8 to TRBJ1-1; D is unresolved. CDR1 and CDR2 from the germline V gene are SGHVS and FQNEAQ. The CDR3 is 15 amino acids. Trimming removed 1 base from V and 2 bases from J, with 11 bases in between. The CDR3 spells CASSLDREGNTEAFF. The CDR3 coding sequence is TGTGCCAGCAGCTTAGATCGGGAGGGTAACACTGAAGCTTTCTTT. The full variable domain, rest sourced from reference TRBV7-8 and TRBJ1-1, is GAGVSQSPRYKVAKRGQDVALRCDPISGHVSLFWYQQALGQGPEFLTYFQNEAQLDKSGLPSDRFFAERPEGSVSTLKIQRTQQEDSAVYLCASSLDREGNTEAFFGQGTRLTVV.

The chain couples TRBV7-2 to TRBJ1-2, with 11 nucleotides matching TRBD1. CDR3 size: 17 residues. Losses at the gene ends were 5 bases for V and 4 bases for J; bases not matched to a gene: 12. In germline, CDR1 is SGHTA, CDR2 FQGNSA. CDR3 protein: CASSPRGTGGGGYGYTF. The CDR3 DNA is TGTGCCAGCAGCCCTCGTGGGACAGGGGGAGGAGGCTATGGCTACACCTTC.

This CDR3 is CASTRTVSNYGYTF. The CDR3 DNA reads as TGTGCCAGCACCCGGACAGTGTCTAACTATGGCTACACCTTC. This chain uses TRBV5-5 with TRBJ1-2, with D possibly being TRBD1 (6 bases). The CDR3 has 14 amino acids. Between the trimmed V and J ends, which lost 6 bases and 0 bases, there was a span of 12 bases. Germline CDR1 SGHKS, CDR2 YYEKEE (reference sequence).

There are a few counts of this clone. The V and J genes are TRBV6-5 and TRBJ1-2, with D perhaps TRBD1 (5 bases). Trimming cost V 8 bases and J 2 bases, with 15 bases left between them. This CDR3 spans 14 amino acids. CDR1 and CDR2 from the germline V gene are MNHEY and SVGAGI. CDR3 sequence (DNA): TGTGCCAGCTGGGGTTATGACAGAAACTATGGCTACACCTTC. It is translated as CASWGYDRNYGYTF.